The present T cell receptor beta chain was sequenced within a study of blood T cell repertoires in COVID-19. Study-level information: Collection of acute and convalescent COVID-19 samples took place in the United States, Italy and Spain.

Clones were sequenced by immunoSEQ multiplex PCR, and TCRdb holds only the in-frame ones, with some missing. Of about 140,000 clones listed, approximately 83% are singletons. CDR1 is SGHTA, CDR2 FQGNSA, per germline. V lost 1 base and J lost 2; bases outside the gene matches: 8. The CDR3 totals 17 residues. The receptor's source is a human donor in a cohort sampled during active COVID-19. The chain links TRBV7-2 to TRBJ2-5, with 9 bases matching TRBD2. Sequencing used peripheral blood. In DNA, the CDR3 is TGTGCCAGCAGCTTAGGGGTGCTAGCGGGGTATCAAGAGACCCAGTACTTC. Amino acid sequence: CASSLGVLAGYQETQYF.